These 28 T cell receptor beta chains were all obtained from the same sample, sequenced in a study of T-cell reconstitution after alpha-beta-depleted transplantation in children. This sample's TCRbeta library carried unique molecular identifier barcodes. TCRdb reprocessed the PCR reads with MiXCR, giving one entry per CDR3 protein. The repertoire holds some 200,000 distinct CDR3 sequences, with 8% to 9.5% as singletons. Sequenced material: PBMCs from the stem cell graft donor, taken from the stem cell graft. These receptor sequences come from a human donor who donated a stem cell graft to a child with acute lymphoblastic leukemia.

The chain links TRBV12-3 or TRBV12-4 to TRBJ2-2, with 9 nucleotides matching TRBD1. Losses at the gene ends were 7 bases for V and 3 bases for J; bases not matched to a gene: 15. The CDR3 extends over 18 amino acids. The CDR3 protein is CASIPRDRVEVYTGELFF. The CDR3 nucleotides are TGTGCCAGCATTCCCCGGGACAGGGTCGAAGTTTACACCGGGGAGCTGTTTTTT.

This clonotype was seen many times. The chain links TRBV3-1 to TRBJ1-5; tentatively, D is TRBD1 (6 bases). Trimming removed 0 bases from V and 5 bases from J, with 11 bases in between. CDR3 size: 15 residues. Germline CDR1 is LGHDT and CDR2 is YNNKEL (reference sequence). CDR3 nucleotides: TGTGCCAGCAGCCAAGATACACAGGGTGATCAGCCCCAGCATTTT. Translation gives CASSQDTQGDQPQHF.

This chain connects TRBV21-1 to TRBJ1-2; TRBD1, the table's D call, lacks a check against the DNA. TRBV21-1 is marked as a pseudogene. This CDR3 is built from 11 residues. The CDR3: CASRPGQTTIF. The CDR3 nucleotides read TGTGCCAGCAGGCCGGGACAGACCACTATTTTC.

This clonotype was seen many times. The rearrangement joins TRBV27 to TRBJ2-3; D is unclear. Deletions cut 6 bases from V and 3 bases from J, with 19 bases between. The CDR3 is made up of 16 amino acids. Germline lookup yields CDR1 MNHEY and CDR2 SMNVEV (reference sequence). This CDR3 is CASSNPPDEATDTQYF. The CDR3, as DNA: TGTGCCAGCAGCAACCCCCCCGATGAGGCAACAGATACGCAGTATTTT.

This sequence joins TRBV5-1 and TRBJ1-2; 8 bases agree with TRBD1. The CDR3 sequence is 15 residues long. In germline, CDR1 is SGHRS, CDR2 YFSETQ. Trimming removed 1 base from V and 3 bases from J; junction bases left unmatched: 5. The CDR3 DNA reads TGCGCCAGCAGCTTGTTCCCGGGACAGGACTATGGCTACACCTTC. Its translation is CASSLFPGQDYGYTF.

The chain uses TRBV20-1 and TRBJ2-7; D remains unclear. Looked up from germline, CDR1 is DFQATT and CDR2 is SNEGSKA (reference sequence). The CDR3 extends over 11 amino acids. V gave up 4 bases and J gave up 7 bases, with 11 bases separating them. CDR3 bases: TGCAGTGCTACAATCAACCGTGAGCAGTACTTC. Its translation is CSATINREQYF.

This clonotype appeared a few times. The chain has TRBV9 and TRBJ1-2; 9 bases align to TRBD1. Trimming at V came to 4 bases and at J to 5 bases, leaving 9 bases not matched to a gene. CDR1 and CDR2 (germline): SGDLS, YYNGEE. This CDR3 is built from 15 residues. The CDR3 protein is CASSRPGQGEYGYTF. CDR3 nucleotide sequence: TGTGCCAGCAGCAGGCCGGGACAGGGAGAATATGGCTACACCTTC.

This clonotype was counted only a few times. The J gene is TRBJ2-5, the V gene TRBV6-5, with D unresolved. The germline V gene has CDR1 MNHEY and CDR2 SVGAGI. The CDR3 sequence is 16 residues long. Trimming removed 2 bases at V and 5 bases at J, with 18 bases between. CDR3 coding DNA: TGTGCCAGCAGTTACAAAGGTTCCTGGTCGTCGGAGACCCAGTACTTC. Its protein product is CASSYKGSWSSETQYF.

This clonotype was seen repeatedly, ten times or more. The rearrangement links TRBV5-1 to TRBJ2-5; possibly TRBD2 for D (6 bases). Trimming removed 7 bases from V and 3 bases from J, with 13 bases in between. The CDR3 spans 13 residues. Germline CDR1 is SGHRS and CDR2 is YFSETQ. The CDR3 DNA is TGCGCCAGCCTTGGCGGGGATGAAGAGACCCAGTACTTC. Residues: CASLGGDEETQYF.

This clonotype has ten or more counts. This rearrangement joins TRBV9 to TRBJ2-1; possibly TRBD1 or TRBD2 for D (5 bases each). Germline V gene lookup returns CDR1 SGDLS and CDR2 YYNGEE. The ends were cut back, 4 bases at V and 5 bases at J, with 19 bases in the middle. CDR3 size: 16 residues. CDR3 DNA: TGTGCCAGCAGCCCCTACCCCGGGACGGGCAACAATGAGCAGTTCTTC. Translated: CASSPYPGTGNNEQFF.

The rearrangement links TRBV5-1 to TRBJ2-7; possibly TRBD1 or TRBD2 for D (7 bases each). The CDR3 runs to 14 residues. CDR1 and CDR2 (germline): SGHRS, YFSETQ. The ends were cut back, 2 bases at V and 2 bases at J, with 11 bases in the middle. Here the CDR3 reads CASSFQGGTYEQYF. CDR3 bases: TGCGCCAGCAGCTTTCAGGGGGGGACCTACGAGCAGTACTTC.

This clonotype appeared many times. This chain links TRBV7-2 with TRBJ2-3; 7 bases agree with TRBD2. Germline CDR1 and CDR2: SGHTA and FQGNSA. Germline trimming cut 5 bases from V and 1 base from J; bases unmatched to any gene: 9. The CDR3 runs 16 residues. In DNA form, the CDR3 reads TGTGCCAGCAGCCATGGGGGGGTCGAACGCACAGATACGCAGTATTTT. It translates to CASSHGGVERTDTQYF.

The gene calls are TRBV2 and TRBJ1-5; D perhaps matches TRBD1 (6 bases). This CDR3 region has 20 residues. Per germline, CDR1 SNHLY and CDR2 FYNNEI. The germline V and J ends were trimmed by 6 bases and 1 base, with 28 bases remaining between them. CDR3 nucleotide sequence: TGTGCCAGCAGGGGACCCACAACAGGGAAGGTCGGTGTGAGCAATCAGCCCCAGCATTTT. Amino acids: CASRGPTTGKVGVSNQPQHF.

This clonotype was observed at least ten times. V is TRBV30 and J is TRBJ2-5; D might be TRBD2 (7 bases). The CDR3 is 13 amino acids. CDR1 is GTSNPN, CDR2 SVGIG, per germline (reference sequence). The germline V and J ends were trimmed by 8 bases and 7 bases, with 20 bases remaining between them. CDR3 residues: CARGAGPPGTQYF. The DNA for the CDR3 is TGTGCCCGGGGGGCAGGACCCCCAGGGACCCAGTACTTC.

This clonotype was seen more than once but under ten times. This chain connects TRBV20-1 to TRBJ2-5; possible D gene TRBD2, 5 bases. V was shortened by 0 bases and J by 5 bases, with 19 bases between the two germline ends. CDR1 and CDR2 from the germline V gene are DFQATT and SNEGSKA (reference sequence). This CDR3 region has 16 residues. The CDR3 DNA is TGCAGTGCTAGAGATTCACCGGGGTCGACTGGGGAGACCCAGTACTTC. Residues: CSARDSPGSTGETQYF.

J is TRBJ1-1 and V is TRBV19; weak D call: TRBD1 (5 bases). V lost 5 bases to trimming and J lost 0 bases, with 16 bases between them. This CDR3 is 16 amino acids long. Germline assignment: CDR1 LNHDA and CDR2 SQIVND (reference sequence). Here the CDR3 reads CASSRLMGVMNTEAFF. Written as DNA, the CDR3 is TGTGCCAGTAGTCGACTGATGGGGGTAATGAACACTGAAGCTTTCTTT.

The table lists this clonotype with a few counts. V and J are TRBV11-2 and TRBJ2-1, with a weak D call TRBD1 (6 bases). The CDR3 loop spans 16 amino acids. CDR1 is SGHAT and CDR2 is FQNNGV in the germline V gene. Trimming shortened V by 7 bases and J by 3 bases, and 19 bases separated the two germline ends. Here the CDR3 DNA reads TGTGCCAGCAAGGACACCAGGGGTTTCTACTACAATGAGCAGTTCTTC. This encodes CASKDTRGFYYNEQFF.

In this sample, this clonotype turned up many times. J is TRBJ1-2 and V is TRBV10-3, with 7 bases aligning to TRBD1. Germline V lookup: CDR1 ENHRY, CDR2 SYGVKD. The CDR3 totals 15 residues. V was clipped by 7 bases and J by 3 bases; unmatched bases: 11. CDR3 bases: TGTGCCATCACCCTCGACCCAGGGGGTTACTATGGCTACACCTTC. Translation gives CAITLDPGGYYGYTF.

This clonotype was counted many times. The J gene is TRBJ2-1, the V gene TRBV12-3 or TRBV12-4, with D perhaps assigned TRBD1 or TRBD2 (5 bases each). This CDR3 region has 15 residues. V shed 5 bases and J shed 2 bases, with 13 bases lying between them. Here the CDR3 DNA reads TGTGCCAGCAGTCCAGGGCACGGGGCCTACAATGAGCAGTTCTTC. Translating gives CASSPGHGAYNEQFF.

This clonotype was seen at least ten times. This chain links TRBV4-2 with TRBJ2-7; the D is unclear. The CDR3 loop spans 15 amino acids. The germline gives CDR1 LGHNA, CDR2 YNFKEQ. With 0 bases removed from V and 2 bases from J, the gap between germline ends came to 11 bases. The CDR3 DNA reads TGTGCCAGCAGCCAAGAGTCCTACACCACCTACGAGCAGTACTTC. This translates into CASSQESYTTYEQYF.

Worth noting for this clonotype: A much larger clone differs from this one at a single base, so this may be a read error. The rearrangement joins TRBV29-1 to TRBJ2-7; D unresolved. This CDR3 is 13 amino acids long. In germline, CDR1 is SQVTM, CDR2 ANQGSEA. Trimming left V 3 bases short and J 3 bases short, with 12 bases between. The CDR3 is CSVDDMGNYEQYF. The CDR3 nucleotides read TGCAGCGTTGACGACATGGGGAACTACGAGCAGTACTTC.

This clonotype was seen more than once but under ten times. V gene TRBV29-1 combines with J gene TRBJ2-3; TRBD1 agrees at 7 bases. This CDR3 has 10 amino acids. After removal of 4 bases from V and 13 bases from J, the junction contained 5 bases not matched to a gene. Germline CDR1 is SQVTM and CDR2 is ANQGSEA. The CDR3 loop is CSVVDRLKYF. DNA for the CDR3: TGCAGCGTTGTGGACAGGCTAAAGTATTTT.

A word on this clonotype: With a much larger clone just one base away, this may be a read error. Without the conserved terminal phenylalanine or tryptophan, this CDR3 likely stems from a read error. The V gene is TRBV29-1, the J gene TRBJ1-1; 7 positions match TRBD1. V lost 5 bases to trimming and J lost 3 bases; unmatched junction nucleotides: 6. CDR3 length equals 13 residues. Germline assignment: CDR1 SQVTM and CDR2 ANQGSEA. For the CDR3, the DNA is TGCAGCGTTCAGACAGGGTTGGACACTGAAGCTTTCATT. Residues: CSVQTGLDTEAFI.

At least ten counts were recorded for this clonotype. V usage is TRBV5-1 and J usage is TRBJ2-1; D possibly corresponds to TRBD2 (6 bases). Deletions cut 7 bases from V and 4 bases from J, with 9 bases between. The germline V gene encodes CDR1 SGHRS and CDR2 YFSETQ. This CDR3 comprises 12 residues. CDR3 residues: CASWGVYNEQFF. The CDR3 DNA is TGCGCCAGCTGGGGGGTTTACAATGAGCAGTTCTTC.

The chain has TRBV5-6 and TRBJ2-7; 11 bases agree with TRBD1. Germline-derived CDR1 and CDR2 are SGHDT and YYEEEE. V lost 5 bases and J lost 1; bases outside the gene matches: 8. There are 16 residues in the CDR3. The CDR3 nucleotides read TGTGCCAGCAGTCAGGCCGGGACAGGGGGTTCCTACGAGCAGTACTTC. Translated, it gives CASSQAGTGGSYEQYF.

The J gene is TRBJ2-7, the V gene TRBV3-1; D is possibly TRBD2 (6 bases). This CDR3 is built from 15 residues. Between the trimmed V and J ends, which lost 3 bases and 0 bases, there was a span of 12 bases. The V gene's germline CDR1 is LGHDT and CDR2 YNNKEL (reference sequence). In DNA form, the CDR3 reads TGTGCCAGCAGCCATGGGACTGGGAGCTCCTACGAGCAGTACTTC. Its translation is CASSHGTGSSYEQYF.

This clonotype was found many times. The chain uses TRBV14 and TRBJ2-4; D may correspond to TRBD1 or TRBD2 (5 bases each). V was shortened by 6 bases and J by 6 bases, with 12 bases between the two germline ends. This CDR3 comprises 13 residues. Germline CDR1 SGHDN, CDR2 FVKESK. The CDR3 region has the DNA TGTGCCAGCAGTCCCGGGACGGCAAACATTCAGTACTTC. Protein product: CASSPGTANIQYF.

V is TRBV2 and J is TRBJ1-6; weak D call: TRBD1 (6 bases). Germline V gene sequence: CDR1 SNHLY, CDR2 FYNNEI. The ends were cut back, 4 bases at V and 14 bases at J, with 15 bases in the middle. This CDR3 comprises 13 residues. CDR3 protein: CASSVGAMSALHF. Written as DNA, the CDR3 is TGTGCCAGCAGTGTGGGGGCGATGAGCGCCCTCCACTTT.